The rows below give T cell receptor beta chains drawn from one sample of a study of Graves' ophthalmopathy and Graves' hyperthyroidism. Each CDR3 protein gets one entry after TCRdb re-called the multiplex PCR reads with MiXCR. The sample includes 400,000 or so distinct CDR3 sequences, approximately 17% of them seen just once. The sequencing sample was made of peripheral blood. These receptors were obtained from an adult woman with stable Graves' hyperthyroidism. The CDR3 runs from the conserved cysteine through the conserved F or W. A D gene is named only where the DNA matches it firmly. Clone size is shown for a subset of rows, as once, few, many or a class of expanded clone.

d_call: TRBD2; v_call: TRBV25-1; j_call: TRBJ2-2; clone_size: -; cdr3_aa: CASSPLGLVTSRKNTGELFF; cdr3_nt: TGTGCCAGCAGCCCGTTGGGACTAGTAACTTCCAGAAAGAACACCGGGGAGCTGTTTTTT
d_call: TRBD1; v_call: TRBV2; j_call: TRBJ1-5; clone_size: many; cdr3_aa: CASRPDRGRDQPQHF; cdr3_nt: TGTGCCAGCAGACCGGACAGGGGGCGAGATCAGCCCCAGCATTTT
d_call: TRBD2; v_call: TRBV5-1; j_call: TRBJ2-5; clone_size: -; cdr3_aa: CASCLYAGVETQYF; cdr3_nt: TGCGCCAGCTGTTTGTACGCGGGAGTGGAGACCCAGTACTTC
d_call: TRBD1; v_call: TRBV13; j_call: TRBJ2-7; clone_size: -; cdr3_aa: CASFRQGTYEQYF; cdr3_nt: TGTGCCAGCTTTCGACAGGGAACCTACGAGCAGTACTTC
d_call: -; v_call: TRBV3-1; j_call: TRBJ1-3; clone_size: -; cdr3_aa: CASSLAGGVGNTIYF; cdr3_nt: TGTGCCAGCAGCCTAGCCGGAGGCGTTGGAAACACCATATATTTT
d_call: TRBD1; v_call: TRBV5-5; j_call: TRBJ1-2; clone_size: many; cdr3_aa: CASSQGADYGYTF; cdr3_nt: TGTGCCAGCAGCCAGGGGGCGGACTATGGCTACACCTTC
d_call: -; v_call: TRBV30; j_call: TRBJ2-7; clone_size: many; cdr3_aa: CAWTSVDLYEQYF; cdr3_nt: TGTGCCTGGACATCGGTAGACCTCTACGAGCAGTACTTC
d_call: -; v_call: TRBV6-7; j_call: TRBJ2-5; clone_size: many; cdr3_aa: CASRKSQSGEKTPQETQYF; cdr3_nt: TGTGCCAGCAGAAAGTCCCAGTCGGGGGAAAAGACACCTCAAGAGACCCAGTACTTC
d_call: TRBD2; v_call: TRBV12-3/TRBV12-4; j_call: TRBJ2-7; clone_size: many; cdr3_aa: CASSLSREGYEQYF; cdr3_nt: TGTGCCAGCAGTTTAAGCAGGGAGGGCTACGAGCAGTACTTC
d_call: TRBD1; v_call: TRBV28; j_call: TRBJ1-2; clone_size: many; cdr3_aa: CASSNFRTGGGSGYTF; cdr3_nt: TGTGCCAGCAGCAATTTCAGGACAGGCGGGGGGAGTGGCTACACCTTC
d_call: TRBD1; v_call: TRBV19; j_call: TRBJ1-1; clone_size: many; cdr3_aa: CASSLTGGWNTEAFF; cdr3_nt: TGTGCCAGTAGTCTAACAGGGGGCTGGAACACTGAAGCTTTCTTT
d_call: -; v_call: TRBV28; j_call: TRBJ1-6; clone_size: many; cdr3_aa: CASSLSSSPLHF; cdr3_nt: TGTGCCAGCAGTTTATCTAGTTCACCCCTCCACTTT
d_call: -; v_call: TRBV10-3; j_call: TRBJ1-5; clone_size: many; cdr3_aa: CAISESGKPQHF; cdr3_nt: TGTGCCATCAGTGAATCGGGGAAGCCCCAGCATTTT
d_call: -; v_call: TRBV11-2; j_call: TRBJ1-1; clone_size: many; cdr3_aa: CASSIREDTEAFF; cdr3_nt: TGTGCCAGCAGCATCCGGGAGGACACTGAAGCTTTCTTT
d_call: TRBD1; v_call: TRBV4-1; j_call: TRBJ2-5; clone_size: many; cdr3_aa: CASSQGPGTEQETQYF; cdr3_nt: TGCGCCAGCAGCCAAGGACCGGGGACAGAACAAGAGACCCAGTACTTC
d_call: -; v_call: TRBV12-3/TRBV12-4; j_call: TRBJ2-2; clone_size: many; cdr3_aa: CASSRQGRNTGELFF; cdr3_nt: TGTGCCAGCAGTCGCCAGGGTCGAAACACCGGGGAGCTGTTTTTT
d_call: -; v_call: TRBV6-1; j_call: TRBJ1-2; clone_size: many; cdr3_aa: CASHSRRGASYGYTF; cdr3_nt: TGTGCCAGCCACTCTCGGAGGGGGGCTTCCTATGGCTACACCTTC
d_call: -; v_call: TRBV27; j_call: TRBJ1-1; clone_size: many; cdr3_aa: CASQGPTGKRNTEAFF; cdr3_nt: TGTGCCAGCCAAGGCCCGACAGGTAAAAGAAACACTGAAGCTTTCTTT
d_call: -; v_call: TRBV6-2/TRBV6-3; j_call: TRBJ2-7; clone_size: many; cdr3_aa: CASSYEQDPLYEQYF; cdr3_nt: TGTGCCAGCAGTTACGAACAGGACCCGTTGTACGAGCAGTACTTC
d_call: TRBD1; v_call: TRBV11-1; j_call: TRBJ2-2; clone_size: many; cdr3_aa: CASSPRQGAVTGELFF; cdr3_nt: TGTGCCAGCAGCCCGCGACAGGGGGCCGTCACCGGGGAGCTGTTTTTT
d_call: -; v_call: TRBV6-1; j_call: TRBJ1-1; clone_size: -; cdr3_aa: CASSPVEWGPTEAFF; cdr3_nt: TGTGCCAGCAGTCCGGTCGAGTGGGGGCCCACTGAAGCTTTCTTT
d_call: -; v_call: TRBV30; j_call: TRBJ2-7; clone_size: many; cdr3_aa: CAWSKGQSYEQYF; cdr3_nt: TGTGCCTGGAGTAAGGGGCAGTCCTACGAGCAGTACTTC
d_call: -; v_call: TRBV6-1; j_call: TRBJ1-1; clone_size: few; cdr3_aa: CAISPEIPNTEAFF; cdr3_nt: TGTGCCATCTCCCCGGAGATCCCGAACACTGAAGCTTTCTTT
d_call: TRBD1; v_call: TRBV29-1; j_call: TRBJ2-2; clone_size: -; cdr3_aa: CSASGPRQGLNTGELFF; cdr3_nt: TGCAGCGCCTCAGGCCCCCGACAGGGCTTGAACACCGGGGAGCTGTTTTTT
d_call: TRBD1; v_call: TRBV7-9; j_call: TRBJ2-7; clone_size: -; cdr3_aa: CASSTGQGILYEQYF; cdr3_nt: TGTGCCAGCAGCACTGGACAGGGCATTCTATACGAGCAGTACTTC
d_call: -; v_call: TRBV12-5; j_call: TRBJ1-1; clone_size: many; cdr3_aa: CASGLVGGQSENTEAFF; cdr3_nt: TGTGCTAGTGGTTTGGTAGGGGGTCAGAGCGAGAACACTGAAGCTTTCTTT
d_call: -; v_call: TRBV11-2; j_call: TRBJ2-7; clone_size: many; cdr3_aa: CASSLRVYEQYF; cdr3_nt: TGTGCCAGCAGCCTCCGTGTCTACGAGCAGTACTTC
d_call: TRBD2; v_call: TRBV6-1; j_call: TRBJ2-7; clone_size: many; cdr3_aa: CASSEGQERETGYEQYF; cdr3_nt: TGTGCCAGCAGTGAAGGGCAGGAGCGGGAGACCGGCTACGAGCAGTACTTC
d_call: -; v_call: TRBV7-3; j_call: TRBJ1-1; clone_size: -; cdr3_aa: CASSLVPGVSTEAFF; cdr3_nt: TGTGCCAGCAGCTTAGTACCAGGGGTGAGCACTGAAGCTTTCTTT
d_call: -; v_call: TRBV28; j_call: TRBJ1-1; clone_size: many; cdr3_aa: CASSLRQTEAFF; cdr3_nt: TGTGCCAGCAGTTTGCGACAGACTGAAGCTTTCTTT
d_call: -; v_call: TRBV20-1; j_call: TRBJ2-4; clone_size: many; cdr3_aa: CSAFGIAKNIQYF; cdr3_nt: TGCAGTGCCTTCGGGATAGCCAAAAACATTCAGTACTTC
d_call: TRBD1; v_call: TRBV9; j_call: TRBJ2-2; clone_size: -; cdr3_aa: CASSPDREANTGELFF; cdr3_nt: TGTGCCAGCAGCCCGGACAGGGAAGCGAACACCGGGGAGCTGTTTTTT
d_call: TRBD1; v_call: TRBV6-1; j_call: TRBJ1-1; clone_size: many; cdr3_aa: CASSRPGTGANTEAFF; cdr3_nt: TGTGCCAGCAGTAGACCCGGGACAGGGGCGAACACTGAAGCTTTCTTT
d_call: TRBD2; v_call: TRBV6-4; j_call: TRBJ2-5; clone_size: -; cdr3_aa: CASRWTSASPIPGDQETQYF; cdr3_nt: TGTGCCAGCAGATGGACTAGCGCCAGTCCGATCCCAGGGGACCAAGAGACCCAGTACTTC
d_call: -; v_call: TRBV24-1; j_call: TRBJ2-2; clone_size: -; cdr3_aa: CATSEIDRSTGELFF; cdr3_nt: TGTGCCACCAGTGAAATAGACAGGAGCACCGGGGAGCTGTTTTTT
d_call: TRBD2; v_call: TRBV28; j_call: TRBJ2-7; clone_size: -; cdr3_aa: CASRPGSGRATEQYF; cdr3_nt: TGTGCCAGCAGACCCGGTAGCGGGAGAGCGACCGAGCAGTACTTC
d_call: TRBD2; v_call: TRBV20-1; j_call: TRBJ2-7; clone_size: many; cdr3_aa: CSARSPSPAGVYEQYF; cdr3_nt: TGCAGTGCTAGATCCCCTTCCCCCGCGGGAGTCTACGAGCAGTACTTC
d_call: TRBD2; v_call: TRBV19; j_call: TRBJ2-2; clone_size: many; cdr3_aa: CASSILPSGKIGDTGELFF; cdr3_nt: TGTGCCAGTAGTATTCTGCCTAGCGGGAAGATCGGGGACACCGGGGAGCTGTTTTTT
d_call: -; v_call: TRBV4-1; j_call: TRBJ2-7; clone_size: few; cdr3_aa: CASSQDGRGPSYEQYF; cdr3_nt: TGCGCCAGCAGCCAAGATGGGCGGGGACCTTCCTACGAGCAGTACTTC
d_call: -; v_call: TRBV28; j_call: TRBJ2-7; clone_size: many; cdr3_aa: CASRQQGTYEQYF; cdr3_nt: TGTGCCAGCAGACAACAGGGAACCTACGAGCAGTACTTC
d_call: TRBD1; v_call: TRBV27; j_call: TRBJ1-5; clone_size: -; cdr3_aa: CASKTGQGERQPQHF; cdr3_nt: TGTGCCAGCAAGACGGGACAGGGGGAGCGGCAGCCCCAGCATTTT
d_call: -; v_call: TRBV29-1; j_call: TRBJ2-5; clone_size: many; cdr3_aa: CSVEDRQIGTQYF; cdr3_nt: TGCAGCGTTGAAGACCGGCAAATCGGGACCCAGTACTTC
d_call: TRBD1; v_call: TRBV28; j_call: TRBJ2-7; clone_size: many; cdr3_aa: CASSFTRTGASGQYF; cdr3_nt: TGTGCCAGCAGTTTCACCCGGACAGGGGCTTCTGGGCAGTACTTC
d_call: -; v_call: TRBV2; j_call: TRBJ1-1; clone_size: many; cdr3_aa: CASRGGTGTEAFF; cdr3_nt: TGTGCCAGCAGGGGGGGGACGGGCACTGAAGCTTTCTTT
d_call: TRBD1; v_call: TRBV29-1; j_call: TRBJ2-7; clone_size: many; cdr3_aa: CSARTGDYEQYF; cdr3_nt: TGCAGCGCACGGACAGGGGACTACGAGCAGTACTTC
d_call: -; v_call: TRBV30; j_call: TRBJ1-3; clone_size: -; cdr3_aa: CAWNPGFSGNTIYF; cdr3_nt: TGTGCCTGGAACCCCGGGTTTTCTGGAAACACCATATATTTT
d_call: TRBD2; v_call: TRBV6-2/TRBV6-3; j_call: TRBJ2-7; clone_size: many; cdr3_aa: CASSRSPLALYEQYF; cdr3_nt: TGTGCCAGCAGTAGGAGCCCACTAGCGCTCTACGAGCAGTACTTC
d_call: TRBD2; v_call: TRBV5-1; j_call: TRBJ2-5; clone_size: few; cdr3_aa: CASSLGSGRSETQYF; cdr3_nt: TGCGCCAGCAGCTTGGGTAGCGGGAGGTCAGAGACCCAGTACTTC
d_call: -; v_call: TRBV30; j_call: TRBJ1-2; clone_size: many; cdr3_aa: CAWSAGDVVYGYTF; cdr3_nt: TGTGCCTGGAGTGCGGGGGACGTAGTCTATGGCTACACCTTC